This TCR beta chain came from a study of blood T cell repertoires in COVID-19. TCRdb keeps only in-frame clones here, not all; method: immunoSEQ multiplex PCR. The table includes a few hundred thousand clones, around 84% detected once. Trimming pared 5 bases from V and 6 bases from J, leaving 17 bases between. Germline CDR1 SGHAT, CDR2 FQNNGV. This CDR3 region has 14 residues. The genes are TRBV11-2 and TRBJ2-7, with a weak D call TRBD1 (6 bases). Sequencing input: peripheral blood. The receptor comes from a woman aged 60-75 years who had recovered from COVID-19. The CDR3 is CASSPRTGGLEQYF. CDR3 nucleotides: TGTGCCAGCAGCCCACGGACTGGGGGCCTCGAGCAGTACTTC.